Detailed here is one T cell receptor beta chain. The CDR3 contains 14 residues. CDR1 is SGHRS and CDR2 is YFSETQ in the germline V gene. V was shortened by 5 bases and J by 3 bases, with 14 bases between the two germline ends. These data belong to a study of T cell responses to AZD1222 COVID-19 vaccine. The repertoire was sequenced with immunoSEQ multiplex PCR; TCRdb's copy has only in-frame clones and lacks some. The top ten clones hold around 4.8% of a sample with 65,000 to 75,000 clones, around 90% of them seen once. The TCR sequence derives from an adult who received the MenACWY meningococcal vaccine as a control. The chain couples TRBV5-1 to TRBJ2-5, with D perhaps TRBD1 (6 bases). This sample comprised peripheral blood, obtained 28 days after the second dose of the MenACWY control vaccine. CDR3 sequence: CASRIITGKETQYF. In nucleotides, the CDR3 is TGCGCCAGCAGAATCATTACAGGGAAAGAGACCCAGTACTTC.